One sample yielded the 8 T cell receptor beta chains listed below, sequenced in a study of T cell responses to AZD1222 COVID-19 vaccine. Clones were sequenced by immunoSEQ multiplex PCR, and TCRdb holds only the in-frame ones, with some missing. The sample holds some 94,000 clones, around 94% seen once. The sequencing here drew on peripheral blood, taken on day 0 of AZD1222 vaccination. The receptors come from an adult in good health.

The gene calls are TRBV9 and TRBJ1-3, with TRBD1 matching 7 bases. The V gene's germline CDR1 is SGDLS and CDR2 YYNGEE. After removal of 4 bases from V and 4 bases from J, the junction contained 8 bases not matched to a gene. The CDR3 loop spans 15 amino acids. CDR3 bases: TGTGCCAGCAGCCCAACAGGGGTCTCCGGAAACACCATATATTTT. Encoded protein: CASSPTGVSGNTIYF.

The chain has TRBV27 and TRBJ1-5; D may be TRBD1 (6 bases). Germline lookup yields CDR1 MNHEY and CDR2 SMNVEV (reference sequence). The CDR3 runs to 14 residues. V lost 2 bases, J lost 5 bases, and 10 bases lay in between. This chain's CDR3 is CASSLQGPHQPQHF. CDR3 sequence (DNA): TGTGCCAGCAGTTTACAGGGGCCCCATCAGCCCCAGCATTTT.

As DNA, the CDR3 is TGTGCCTGGAGGGACCCTCTAAAGGGGGACTATGGCTACACCTTC. As protein: CAWRDPLKGDYGYTF. The genes are TRBV30 and TRBJ1-2; D is perhaps TRBD1 (6 bases). V lost 3 bases and J 3 bases, leaving 17 bases between the germline ends. The CDR3 runs 15 residues. Germline V gene data show CDR1 as GTSNPN and CDR2 as SVGIG (reference sequence).

The rearrangement links TRBV21-1 to TRBJ2-3; TRBD2 is the table's D call, not checked against the DNA. TRBV21-1 counts as a pseudogene. The CDR3 totals 14 residues. CDR3: CARGCGSSTDTQYF. In nucleotides, the CDR3 is TGTGCCAGAGGTTGCGGGAGCAGCACAGATACGCAGTATTTT.

V is TRBV19 and J is TRBJ2-6; no definite D call. The CDR3 is 15 residues long. The V end was cut by 1 base, the J end by 0 bases, with 4 bases between. From germline, CDR1 is LNHDA and CDR2 SQIVND (reference sequence). Here the CDR3 DNA reads TGTGCCAGTAGTATAGGGGGCTCTGGGGCCAACGTCCTGACTTTC. This encodes CASSIGGSGANVLTF.

The rearrangement links TRBV7-2 to TRBJ1-1; D is perhaps TRBD1 (6 bases). The germline CDR1 and CDR2 sequences are SGHTA and FQGNSA. Trimming pared 6 bases from V and 5 bases from J, leaving 16 bases between. This CDR3 comprises 14 residues. The CDR3 spells CASSQILGGTEAFF. The CDR3 DNA is TGTGCCAGCAGTCAAATCCTAGGGGGAACTGAAGCTTTCTTT.

The V gene is TRBV5-1, the J gene TRBJ2-1; D gene uncertain. This CDR3 is built from 15 residues. Trimming cost V 0 bases and J 2 bases, with 9 bases left between them. Germline V gives CDR1 SGHRS, CDR2 YFSETQ. CDR3 DNA sequence: TGCGCCAGCAGCTTGGCTGACGGGCCCTACAATGAGCAGTTCTTC. This translates into CASSLADGPYNEQFF. Based on the CDR3 plus reference TRBV5-1 and TRBJ2-1, the full variable domain is KAGVTQTPRYLIKTRGQQVTLSCSPISGHRSVSWYQQTPGQGLQFLFEYFSETQRNKGNFPGRFSGRQFSNSRSEMNVSTLELGDSALYLCASSLADGPYNEQFFGPGTRLTVL.

The chain couples TRBV5-4 to TRBJ1-6; tentatively, D is TRBD1 (5 bases). Germline V gene data show CDR1 as SGHNT and CDR2 as YYREEE (reference sequence). This CDR3 contains 14 residues. Trimming pared 1 base from V and 9 bases from J, leaving 11 bases between. CDR3 amino acids: CASSLLGGGSPLHF. The CDR3 DNA sequence: TGTGCCAGCAGCTTGCTGGGGGGTGGTTCACCCCTCCACTTT.